These 22 T cell receptor beta chains originate from one sample sequenced in a study of cytomegalovirus exposure and HLA in healthy donors. PCR employed 60 Vbeta and 13 Jbeta primers. Clones were sequenced by immunoSEQ multiplex PCR, and TCRdb holds only the in-frame ones, with some missing. This sample's table has some 150,000 clones. The sequenced sample consisted of PBMCs. Every receptor here comes from a woman between 18 and 29 years old in good health and CMV-seronegative.

The chain recombines TRBV28 with TRBJ1-1; D is perhaps TRBD1 (5 bases). Germline V gene lookup returns CDR1 MDHEN and CDR2 SYDVKM. V lost 6 bases and J 5 bases, leaving 13 bases between the germline ends. The CDR3 has 13 amino acids. This CDR3 reads CASSVQGLTEAFF. In DNA, the CDR3 is TGTGCCAGCAGCGTCCAGGGATTGACTGAAGCTTTCTTT.

The chain uses TRBV6-6 and TRBJ1-2, with TRBD1 matching over 7 bases. Germline values: CDR1 MNHNY, CDR2 SVGAGI (reference sequence). After removal of 4 bases from V and 2 bases from J, the junction contained 4 bases not matched to a gene. The CDR3 is 14 amino acids. CDR3 sequence (DNA): TGTGCCAGCAGTTCCATACAGGGGAACTATGGCTACACCTTC. Protein: CASSSIQGNYGYTF.

This sequence joins TRBV4-3 and TRBJ2-3; 7 positions match TRBD1. V lost 5 bases and J lost 6; bases outside the gene matches: 5. CDR1 LGHNA and CDR2 YSLEER come from the germline V gene. This CDR3 is built from 13 residues. The CDR3 loop is CASSVQTGDTQYF. The CDR3 coding sequence is TGCGCCAGCAGCGTGCAGACAGGGGATACGCAGTATTTT.

The chain couples TRBV6-1 to TRBJ2-7; tentatively, D is TRBD1 (6 bases). Trimming took off 5 bases at V and 2 bases at J, with 13 bases between the two ends. The CDR3 runs 14 residues. Germline V gives CDR1 MNHNS, CDR2 SASEGT. The CDR3 bases are TGTGCCAGCAGTCCTAGACAGGTGGCCTACGAGCAGTACGTC. Its translation: CASSPRQVAYEQYV.

The V gene is TRBV4-3, the J gene TRBJ1-5; D remains ambiguous. Deletions cut 1 base from V and 7 bases from J, with 8 bases between. Germline V gene data show CDR1 as LGHNA and CDR2 as YSLEER. CDR3 length: 13 amino acids. As DNA, the CDR3 is TGCGCCAGCAGCCAAGGCCCAGGACAGCCCCAGCATTTT. The encoded protein is CASSQGPGQPQHF.

The gene calls are TRBV27 and TRBJ2-6; D is possibly TRBD1 (5 bases). There are 16 residues in the CDR3. Trimming pared 9 bases from V and 7 bases from J, leaving 22 bases between. Germline V gene sequence: CDR1 MNHEY, CDR2 SMNVEV (reference sequence). CDR3 sequence: CASNGYSQGKANVLTF. DNA for the CDR3: TGTGCCAGTAACGGTTATAGCCAGGGAAAAGCCAACGTCCTGACTTTC. The full variable domain, in which reference TRBV27 and TRBJ2-6 provide the parts outside the CDR3, is EAQVTQNPRYLITVTGKKLTVTCSQNMNHEYMSWYRQDPGLGLRQIYYSMNVEVTDKGDVPEGYKVSRKEKRNFPLILESPSPNQTSLYFCASNGYSQGKANVLTFGAGSRLTVL.

The V gene is TRBV6-5, the J gene TRBJ1-2, with D perhaps matching TRBD1 (6 bases). Germline V lookup: CDR1 MNHEY, CDR2 SVGAGI. V lost 4 bases and J 6 bases, leaving 12 bases between the germline ends. There are 13 residues in the CDR3. The CDR3 DNA follows: TGTGCCAGCAGTTGGGGGGGCTCTCATGGCTACACCTTC. Residues: CASSWGGSHGYTF.

The V gene is TRBV5-1, the J gene TRBJ2-7; D perhaps matches TRBD1 (6 bases). This CDR3 region has 19 residues. Deletions cut 2 bases from V and 4 bases from J, with 28 bases between. Germline assignment: CDR1 SGHRS and CDR2 YFSETQ. CDR3 loop: CASSLIPTGLRDGLYEQYF. DNA of the CDR3: TGCGCCAGCAGCTTAATCCCCACAGGGCTACGGGACGGGTTATACGAGCAGTACTTC.

The chain combines TRBV7-6 with TRBJ2-6; D is possibly TRBD2 (6 bases). Germline values: CDR1 SGHVS, CDR2 FNYEAQ. This CDR3 is built from 16 residues. V shed 1 base and J shed 2 bases, with 9 bases lying between them. The CDR3 spells CASSLGGEAGANVLTF. DNA of the CDR3: TGTGCCAGCAGCTTAGGGGGGGAAGCTGGGGCCAACGTCCTGACTTTC.

The V call is TRBV5-4, the J call TRBJ2-7, with TRBD1 matching over 9 bases. This CDR3 has 15 residues. V lost 4 bases to trimming and J lost 3 bases; unmatched junction nucleotides: 8. The germline CDR1 and CDR2 sequences are SGHNT and YYREEE (reference sequence). This CDR3 reads CASSLKADRGYEQYF. As DNA, the CDR3 is TGTGCCAGCAGCCTAAAGGCGGACAGGGGCTACGAGCAGTACTTC.

The chain couples TRBV6-5 to TRBJ1-1; weak D call: TRBD1 (6 bases). This CDR3 comprises 12 residues. Trimming removed 8 bases at V and 6 bases at J, with 13 bases between. Germline V gives CDR1 MNHEY, CDR2 SVGAGI. CDR3 amino acids: CASSGGAPEAFF. In nucleotides, the CDR3 is TGTGCCAGCTCGGGGGGGGCCCCTGAAGCTTTCTTT.

The J gene is TRBJ2-3, the V gene TRBV29-1; D is undetermined. The CDR3 has 14 residues. The germline V and J ends were trimmed by 6 bases and 7 bases, with 20 bases remaining between them. Germline V lookup: CDR1 SQVTM, CDR2 ANQGSEA. The CDR3 DNA reads as TGCAGCGTCCCGCGAGACACACATCCTTATACGCAGTATTTT. Amino acids: CSVPRDTHPYTQYF.

Concerning this clone: The junction shows a germline mismatch at one end, possibly a read error. The rearrangement joins TRBV4-1 to TRBJ2-2, with 9 bases fitting TRBD2. From germline, CDR1 is MGHRA and CDR2 YSYEKL. This CDR3 contains 13 residues. CDR3 amino acids: CASSQDAGGVLFF. The CDR3 region has the DNA TGCGCCAGCAGCCAAGACGCGGGGGGGGTGCTGTTTTTT.

This sequence joins TRBV15 and TRBJ2-3; TRBD2 is a possible D gene (6 bases). V gave up 0 bases and J gave up 4 bases, with 17 bases separating them. The length of the CDR3 is 17 residues. The germline gives CDR1 LNHNV, CDR2 YYDKDF (reference sequence). CDR3 protein: CATSRDRSGAMADTQYF. As DNA, the CDR3 is TGTGCCACCAGCAGAGATCGATCGGGAGCCATGGCAGATACGCAGTATTTT.

This chain joins TRBV7-2 and TRBJ1-3; D ambiguous. V lost 1 base, J lost 4 bases, and 14 bases lay in between. Germline V lookup: CDR1 SGHTA, CDR2 FQGNSA. The CDR3 is 16 amino acids. The CDR3 nucleotides read TGTGCCAGCAGCTTAGATGCGGGAACGCTGGGAAACACCATATATTTT. It is translated as CASSLDAGTLGNTIYF.

On this clone: The sample holds other DNA sequences that translate to the same CDR3. The V and J genes are TRBV7-2 and TRBJ1-4; tentatively, D is TRBD1 (6 bases). Germline CDR1 reads SGHTA; CDR2 reads FQGNSA. V gave up 1 base and J gave up 5 bases, with 8 bases separating them. This CDR3 is 14 amino acids long. The CDR3 DNA sequence: TGTGCCAGCAGCTTAGGGACAGTGAATGAAAAACTGTTTTTT. Its protein is CASSLGTVNEKLFF. Supplemented by reference TRBV7-2 and TRBJ1-4, the full variable domain reads GAGVSQSPSNKVTEKGKDVELRCDPISGHTALYWYRQSLGQGLEFLIYFQGNSAPDKSGLPSDRFSAERTGGSVSTLTIQRTQQEDSAVYLCASSLGTVNEKLFFGSGTQLSVL.

V and J are TRBV13 and TRBJ2-1; TRBD2 matches at 13 bases. Germline assignment: CDR1 PRHDT and CDR2 FYEKMQ (reference sequence). This CDR3 region has 15 residues. Losses at the gene ends were 5 bases for V and 5 bases for J; bases not matched to a gene: 3. In nucleotides, the CDR3 is TGTGCCAGCAGCAGACTAGCGGGAGGCCACAATGAGCAGTTCTTC. Translated, it gives CASSRLAGGHNEQFF.

The V gene is TRBV27, the J gene TRBJ2-7; D is ambiguous. The V gene's germline CDR1 is MNHEY and CDR2 SMNVEV (reference sequence). This CDR3 is built from 13 residues. V lost 2 bases and J 2 bases, leaving 7 bases between the germline ends. CDR3 DNA: TGTGCCAGCAGTTTACCAGGCGCCTACGAGCAGTACTTC. It is translated as CASSLPGAYEQYF.

The chain recombines TRBV7-9 with TRBJ2-1; TRBD2 aligns across 10 bases. Germline V CDR1 and CDR2: SEHNR, FQNEAQ (reference sequence). V shed 7 bases and J 3 bases; nucleotides not matched to a gene: 3. The CDR3 loop spans 14 amino acids. The CDR3 sequence is CASKLAGGYNEQFF. The CDR3 DNA reads TGTGCCAGCAAATTAGCGGGGGGCTACAATGAGCAGTTCTTC.

This chain joins TRBV6-7 and TRBJ1-2; perhaps TRBD1 as D (6 bases). TRBV6-7 is recorded as an ORF, its role being uncertain. This CDR3 spans 18 amino acids. Trimming took 5 bases from V and 7 from J, leaving 29 bases between them. In DNA form, the CDR3 reads TGTGCCAGCAGTAGGGGGTGTAGACAGCGTGGGGCTAGGGGTGGCTACACCTTC. Its translation: CASSRGCRQRGARGGYTF.

The chain combines TRBV6-4 with TRBJ2-3, with TRBD2 matching 8 bases. Germline CDR1 and CDR2: MRHNA and SNTAGT. The V segment lost 3 bases and the J segment 3 bases; nucleotides outside the gene matches: 2. This CDR3 is 14 amino acids long. In DNA form, the CDR3 reads TGTGCCAGCAGTGAGGCGGGAGGAACAGATACGCAGTATTTT. Residues: CASSEAGGTDTQYF.

J is TRBJ2-1 and V is TRBV5-4; 10 bases are shared with TRBD2. Trimming removed 2 bases from V and 2 bases from J; junction bases left unmatched: 10. The CDR3 has 18 amino acids. Per the germline V gene, CDR1 is SGHNT and CDR2 is YYREEE (reference sequence). CDR3 in amino acids: CASSLAGGPLVTYNEQFF. The CDR3 coding sequence is TGTGCCAGCAGCTTAGCGGGAGGGCCCTTGGTGACCTACAATGAGCAGTTCTTC.